This note documents a single T cell receptor beta chain sequence. The data stem from a study of control samples from healthy donors and cancer patients. Produced via immunoSEQ multiplex PCR; TCRdb's table is partial and in-frame only. Of about 59,000 clones detected, 92% appear once; the ten largest clones hold 1.7%. Germline CDR1 is SGHTA and CDR2 is FQGTGA. The CDR3 contains 17 residues. The ends lost 4 bases at V and 2 bases at J; junction bases unmatched: 11. Sequencing used PBMCs. The sequence came from a man in his forties with colorectal cancer. This rearrangement joins TRBV7-3 to TRBJ2-1; 7 nucleotides match TRBD2. CDR3 coding DNA: TGTGCCAGCAGCTCCATCTGGAGCGGGGCAACCTACAATGAGCAGTTCTTC. Encoded protein: CASSSIWSGATYNEQFF.